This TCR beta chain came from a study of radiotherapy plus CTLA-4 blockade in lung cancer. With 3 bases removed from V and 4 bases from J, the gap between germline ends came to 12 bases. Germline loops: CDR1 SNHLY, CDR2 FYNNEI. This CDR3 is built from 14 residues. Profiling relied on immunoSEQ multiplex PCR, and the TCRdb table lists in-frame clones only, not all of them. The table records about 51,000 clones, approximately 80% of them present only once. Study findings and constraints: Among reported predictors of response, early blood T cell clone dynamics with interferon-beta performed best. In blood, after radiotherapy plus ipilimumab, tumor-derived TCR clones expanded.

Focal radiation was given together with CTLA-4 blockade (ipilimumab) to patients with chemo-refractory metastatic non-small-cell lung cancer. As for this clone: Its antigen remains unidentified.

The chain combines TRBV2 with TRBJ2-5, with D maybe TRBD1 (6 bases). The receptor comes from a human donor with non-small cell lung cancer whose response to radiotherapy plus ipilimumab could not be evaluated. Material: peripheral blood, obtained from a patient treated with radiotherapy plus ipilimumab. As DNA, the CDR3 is TGTGCCAGCAGTGATCGGACAGCCGGAGAGACCCAGTACTTC. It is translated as CASSDRTAGETQYF.